This TCR beta chain originates from a study of T cell clones after liver transplantation. Overall study: Without induction therapy, subjects received standard immunosuppression until 12-24 months post-transplant.

V was trimmed by 8 bases and J by 2 bases, leaving 15 bases between them. Germline V gene data show CDR1 as SNHLY and CDR2 as FYNNEI. CDR3 length: 14 amino acids. With respect to this clone: The target antigen is unknown.

Study results and caveats: In most of the 8 subjects, circulating graft-donor-reactive CD4 TCRbeta sequences fell significantly after transplant.

Some clones are missing from TCRdb's copy, which holds only in-frame ones; the method was immunoSEQ multiplex PCR. The sample records nearly 55,000 clones, about four fifths being singletons. The source of this sequence is a human donor who received a liver transplant. V gene TRBV2 combines with J gene TRBJ1-1, with D possibly TRBD1 on 6 matching bases. Sequences were derived from CD4+ T cells from blood, sampled before liver transplant. This CDR3 is CASFSLGANTEAFF. Here the CDR3 DNA reads TGTGCCAGCTTCTCTTTGGGGGCAAACACTGAAGCTTTCTTT.